This entry lists 20 T cell receptor beta chains sequenced from one sample in a study of CD4 T cells in relation to SARS-CoV-2 and coronaviruses. Unexposed donor CD4+ T cells date from about 2010-2018, before the COVID-19 pandemic. The cells were cultured for about ten days before CD4+ T cells were isolated. Libraries were prepared by immunoSEQ multiplex PCR; TCRdb keeps only in-frame clonotypes and omits some of them. The sample yields more than 15,000 clones, 75% to 85% seen once. The antigens these receptors bind are not known. The sequencing sample was made of CD4+ T cells from PBMCs, cultured in vitro. Every receptor here comes from a human donor in good health.

The J gene is TRBJ1-3, the V gene TRBV18, with a tentative D call TRBD1 (5 bases). The germline V gene has CDR1 KGHSH and CDR2 LQKENI. Trimming stripped 4 bases from V and 0 bases from J, with 10 bases between. The CDR3 length is 15 residues. In DNA form, the CDR3 reads TGTGCCAGCTCACGGGACTCAAGCTCTGGAAACACCATATATTTT. This encodes CASSRDSSSGNTIYF. The variable domain in full, completed from reference TRBV18 and TRBJ1-3, reads NAGVMQNPRHLVRRRGQEARLRCSPMKGHSHVYWYRQLPEEGLKFMVYLQKENIIDESGMPKERFSAEFPKEGPSILRIQQVVRGDSAAYFCASSRDSSSGNTIYFGEGSWLTVV.

This clone was picked up a small number of times. The chain joins TRBV9 to TRBJ1-2, with TRBD1 as a possible D gene (6 bases). The CDR3 contains 13 residues. Trimming removed 3 bases from V and 3 bases from J, with 9 bases in between. Looked up from germline, CDR1 is SGDLS and CDR2 is YYNGEE. CDR3 in amino acids: CASSGRQDYGYTF. CDR3 DNA sequence: TGTGCCAGCAGCGGGAGACAGGACTATGGCTACACCTTC.

The CDR3 DNA reads as TGTGCCAGCTCTAGCGGGGGGACAGATACGCAGTATTTT. It yields the protein CASSSGGTDTQYF. The gene calls are TRBV9 and TRBJ2-3; TRBD2 matches 11 bases. Germline CDR1 is SGDLS and CDR2 is YYNGEE. The CDR3 loop spans 13 amino acids. With V trimmed by 7 bases and J by 3 bases, 1 base remained unmatched.

This clone was recorded a few times. The chain is built from TRBV27 and TRBJ2-7; TRBD1 agrees at 7 bases. The CDR3 runs to 14 residues. Germline assignment: CDR1 MNHEY and CDR2 SMNVEV (reference sequence). The ends lost 6 bases at V and 3 bases at J; junction bases unmatched: 8. Written as DNA, the CDR3 is TGTGCCAGCAGAACACCCGGGACAGACTACGAGCAGTACTTC. Residues: CASRTPGTDYEQYF.

The rearrangement links TRBV10-3 to TRBJ1-2; D remains ambiguous. Per germline, CDR1 ENHRY and CDR2 SYGVKD. The CDR3 totals 12 residues. Deletions cut 0 bases from V and 3 bases from J, with 2 bases between. CDR3 DNA sequence: TGTGCCATCAGTGAGTCTTACTATGGCTACACCTTC. Protein product: CAISESYYGYTF.

J is TRBJ2-7 and V is TRBV1; TRBD1, the table's D call, was not compared with the DNA. TRBV1 is annotated as a pseudogene. The CDR3 is made up of 17 amino acids. The CDR3 reads CTSSQDRPLQGRDEQYF. DNA of the CDR3: TGCACCAGCAGCCAAGATCGCCCCCTACAGGGAAGAGACGAGCAGTACTTC.

The chain is built from TRBV27 and TRBJ2-5; D may match TRBD1 or TRBD2 (5 bases each). Germline assignment: CDR1 MNHEY and CDR2 SMNVEV (reference sequence). Between the trimmed V and J ends, which lost 3 bases and 5 bases, there was a span of 10 bases. The CDR3 loop spans 13 amino acids. CDR3 coding DNA: TGTGCCAGCAGTTTGAGGGGCACCGAGACCCAGTACTTC. Its protein product is CASSLRGTETQYF.

The chain recombines TRBV10-3 with TRBJ1-2; TRBD1 might be the D (5 bases). V was cut by 6 bases and J by 5 bases, with 16 bases left in between. CDR3 length: 14 amino acids. Germline lookup yields CDR1 ENHRY and CDR2 SYGVKD. This CDR3 is CAIRGTERLYGYTF. The CDR3 DNA is TGTGCCATCAGGGGGACGGAACGACTTTATGGCTACACCTTC.

The CDR3 bases are TGTGCCAGCAGCTTGGGCTCTAATGAAAAACTGTTTTTT. Translated, it gives CASSLGSNEKLFF. V usage is TRBV5-6 and J usage is TRBJ1-4; D not resolved. With 0 bases removed from V and 3 bases from J, the gap between germline ends came to 3 bases. Germline V lookup: CDR1 SGHDT, CDR2 YYEEEE. The CDR3 spans 13 residues.

V is TRBV30 and J is TRBJ1-3; D gene unclear. Germline V gene sequence: CDR1 GTSNPN, CDR2 SVGIG (reference sequence). The CDR3 loop spans 14 amino acids. CDR3 DNA: TGTGCTTCCAGGAGTCCCACCTCTGGAAACACCATATATTTT. It encodes CASRSPTSGNTIYF. The full variable domain, completed using reference TRBV30 and TRBJ1-3, is SQTIHQWPATLVQPVGSPLSLECTVEGTSNPNLYWYRQAAGRGLQLLFYSVGIGQISSEVPQNLSASRPQDRQFILSSKKLLLSDSGFYLCASRSPTSGNTIYFGEGSWLTVV.

The chain uses TRBV3-1 (or the pseudogene TRBV3-2) and TRBJ1-2; D might be TRBD1 (5 bases). Germline-derived CDR1 and CDR2 are LGHDT and YNNKEL (reference sequence). The CDR3 is made up of 14 amino acids. The ends were cut back, 0 bases at V and 7 bases at J, with 12 bases in the middle. DNA for the CDR3: TGTGCCAGCAGCCAAGAAGCAGTGGGGGGTGGCTACACCTTC. The encoded protein is CASSQEAVGGGYTF.

This CDR3 is CASSMGDKNIQYF. The CDR3 DNA reads as TGTGCCAGCTCAATGGGGGACAAAAACATTCAGTACTTC. The rearrangement links TRBV18 to TRBJ2-4; possibly TRBD1 or TRBD2 for D (5 bases each). Germline V gene sequence: CDR1 KGHSH, CDR2 LQKENI. The germline V and J ends were trimmed by 5 bases and 3 bases, with 8 bases remaining between them. The length of the CDR3 is 13 residues. Looking up the rest from reference TRBV18 and TRBJ2-4 gives the full variable domain: NAGVMQNPRHLVRRRGQEARLRCSPMKGHSHVYWYRQLPEEGLKFMVYLQKENIIDESGMPKERFSAEFPKEGPSILRIQQVVRGDSAAYFCASSMGDKNIQYFGAGTRLSVL.

The chain links TRBV5-1 to TRBJ1-2; 8 nucleotides line up with TRBD1. The CDR3 is 15 residues long. Germline V lookup: CDR1 SGHRS, CDR2 YFSETQ. V lost 0 bases, J lost 4 bases, and 5 bases stayed unmatched. The CDR3 spells CASSLAHRGGYGYTF. The CDR3 DNA reads TGCGCCAGCAGCTTGGCTCACAGGGGGGGCTATGGCTACACCTTC.

J is TRBJ2-2 and V is TRBV25-1; TRBD1 aligns across 7 bases. Germline CDR1 MGHDK, CDR2 SYGVNS. The ends lost 5 bases at V and 1 base at J; junction bases unmatched: 1. CDR3 length: 14 residues. The CDR3 loop reads CASSRQGNTGELFF. The DNA of the CDR3 is TGTGCCAGCAGTAGACAGGGGAACACCGGGGAGCTGTTTTTT.

The chain recombines TRBV6-6 with TRBJ2-7; D is ambiguous. The CDR3 is made up of 12 amino acids. V lost 4 bases and J 2 bases, leaving 6 bases between the germline ends. Germline V gene data show CDR1 as MNHNY and CDR2 as SVGAGI (reference sequence). CDR3 amino acids: CASSSDAYEQYF. Written as DNA, the CDR3 is TGTGCCAGCAGTTCAGACGCCTACGAGCAGTACTTC.

This clone was seen a single time. The J gene is TRBJ2-3, the V gene TRBV2, with a weak D call TRBD2 (6 bases). The CDR3 totals 15 residues. Germline V CDR1 and CDR2: SNHLY, FYNNEI. V lost 3 bases and J 2 bases, leaving 12 bases between the germline ends. CDR3 amino acids: CASSEGVGLTDTQYF. The CDR3 coding sequence is TGTGCCAGCAGTGAGGGGGTGGGACTCACAGATACGCAGTATTTT.

This clone was seen more than once but under ten times. This sequence joins TRBV2 and TRBJ1-5; TRBD1 might be the D (6 bases). Looked up from germline, CDR1 is SNHLY and CDR2 is FYNNEI. CDR3 length: 19 amino acids. The germline V and J ends were trimmed by 7 bases and 0 bases, with 25 bases remaining between them. CDR3 amino acids: CASKNRDTPTYNSNQPQHF. Here the CDR3 DNA reads TGTGCCAGCAAAAACCGGGACACTCCAACCTACAATAGCAATCAGCCCCAGCATTTT. The full variable domain, its missing parts supplied by reference TRBV2 and TRBJ1-5, is EPEVTQTPSHQVTQMGQEVILRCVPISNHLYFYWYRQILGQKVEFLVSFYNNEISEKSEIFDDQFSVERPDGSNFTLKIRSTKLEDSAMYFCASKNRDTPTYNSNQPQHFGDGTRLSIL.

The chain is built from TRBV7-9 and TRBJ2-5, with D unresolved. Germline-derived CDR1 and CDR2 are SEHNR and FQNEAQ (reference sequence). The ends were cut back, 3 bases at V and 1 base at J, with 3 bases in the middle. The CDR3 totals 12 residues. CDR3 in DNA: TGTGCCAGCAGCTTTTCCCAAGAGACCCAGTACTTC. It yields the protein CASSFSQETQYF.

V usage is TRBV6-5 and J usage is TRBJ1-5, with unresolved D. This CDR3 contains 13 residues. Germline V CDR1 and CDR2: MNHEY, SVGAGI. V was trimmed by 2 bases and J by 1 base, leaving 3 bases between them. The CDR3 reads CASSYDSNQPQHF. CDR3 nucleotide sequence: TGTGCCAGCAGTTACGACAGCAATCAGCCCCAGCATTTT.

In this sample, this clone turned up a few times. The J gene is TRBJ2-2, the V gene TRBV30; D might be TRBD2 (5 bases). V lost 2 bases and J 4 bases, leaving 8 bases between the germline ends. Germline CDR1 GTSNPN, CDR2 SVGIG (reference sequence). The CDR3 sequence is 13 residues long. The CDR3 nucleotides are TGTGCCTGGAGTCTTAGCGCCACCGGGGAGCTGTTTTTT. It translates to CAWSLSATGELFF.